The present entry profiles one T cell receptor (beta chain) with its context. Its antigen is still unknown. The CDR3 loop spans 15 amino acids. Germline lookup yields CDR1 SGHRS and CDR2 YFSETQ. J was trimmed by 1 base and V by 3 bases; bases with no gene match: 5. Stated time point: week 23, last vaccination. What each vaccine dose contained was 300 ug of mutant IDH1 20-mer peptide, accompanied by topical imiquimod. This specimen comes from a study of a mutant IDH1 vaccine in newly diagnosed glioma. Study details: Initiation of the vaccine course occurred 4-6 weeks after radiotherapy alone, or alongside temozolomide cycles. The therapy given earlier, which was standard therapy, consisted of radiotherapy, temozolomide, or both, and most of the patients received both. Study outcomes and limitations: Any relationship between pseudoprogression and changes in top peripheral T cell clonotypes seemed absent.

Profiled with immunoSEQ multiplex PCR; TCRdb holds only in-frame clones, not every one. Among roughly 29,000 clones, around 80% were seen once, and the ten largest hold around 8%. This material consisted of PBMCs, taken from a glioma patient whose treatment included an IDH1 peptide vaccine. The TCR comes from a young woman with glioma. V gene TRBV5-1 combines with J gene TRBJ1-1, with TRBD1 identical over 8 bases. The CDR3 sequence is CASSSWTGPNTEAFF. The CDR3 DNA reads TGCGCCAGCAGCTCGTGGACAGGGCCGAACACTGAAGCTTTCTTT.